The clone carrying this T cell receptor beta chain was seen a few times. This specimen comes from a study of blood T cell repertoires in COVID-19. Looking at the study overall: There were acute and convalescent COVID-19 samples, and they came from the United States, Italy and Spain. From T cells, B-cell-depleted T cells, or PBMCs came the material, which was cDNA or gDNA.

In the original processing: How many nucleated cells were present was estimated from reference gene primer amplification. Assay used: immunoSEQ multiplex PCR; TCRdb lists only in-frame clones, some missing. That table supplies the V and J calls and clone size; D and trimming were determined from the DNA. The sample has about 210,000 clones, 70% to 90% seen once. The V segment lost 4 bases and the J segment 4 bases; nucleotides outside the gene matches: 10. In germline, CDR1 is SGHDT, CDR2 YYEEEE. CDR3 length: 15 residues. Sequencing was done on a sample of peripheral blood. The sequence derives from a woman aged 45-59 years with active or convalescent COVID-19. The chain employs TRBV5-6 and TRBJ1-2, with 7 bases lining up with TRBD1. CDR3 residues: CASSMNRGYSYGYTF. The CDR3, as DNA: TGTGCCAGCAGCATGAACAGGGGCTACTCCTATGGCTACACCTTC. The whole variable domain, filled in from reference TRBV5-6 and TRBJ1-2, reads DAGVTQSPTHLIKTRGQQVTLRCSPKSGHDTVSWYQQALGQGPQFIFQYYEEEERQRGNFPDRFSGHQFPNYSSELNVNALLLGDSALYLCASSMNRGYSYGYTFGSGTRLTVV.